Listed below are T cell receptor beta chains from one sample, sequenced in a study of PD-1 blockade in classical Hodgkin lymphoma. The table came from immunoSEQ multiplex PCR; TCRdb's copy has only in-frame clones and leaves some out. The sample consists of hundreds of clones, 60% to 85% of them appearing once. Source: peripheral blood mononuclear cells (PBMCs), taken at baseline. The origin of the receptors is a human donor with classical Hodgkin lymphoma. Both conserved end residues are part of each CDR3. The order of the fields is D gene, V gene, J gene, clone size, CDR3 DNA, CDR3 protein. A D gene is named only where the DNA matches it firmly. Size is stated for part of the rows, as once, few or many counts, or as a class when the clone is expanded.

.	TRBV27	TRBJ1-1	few	TGTGCCAGCAGTCCAAAGGGCACTGAAGCTTTCTTT	CASSPKGTEAFF
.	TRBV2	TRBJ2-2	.	TGTGCCAGCGGTGGACAGACGAACACCGGGGAGCTGTTTTTT	CASGGQTNTGELFF
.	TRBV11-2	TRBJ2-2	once	TGTGCCAGCAGTCCCCCGGGAAACACCGGGGAGCTGTTTTTT	CASSPPGNTGELFF
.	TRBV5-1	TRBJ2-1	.	TGCGCCAGCAGCTTTAGGGGTGAGCAGTTCTTC	CASSFRGEQFF
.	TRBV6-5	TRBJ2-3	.	TGTGCCAGCAGTTACGGTAGCCCCTTTCCAGATACGCAGTATTTT	CASSYGSPFPDTQYF
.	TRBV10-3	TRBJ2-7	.	TGTGCCATCAAAATGGGAGGGGGAACGGGCGAGCAGTACTTC	CAIKMGGGTGEQYF
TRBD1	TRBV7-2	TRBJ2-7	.	TGTGCCAGCAGCAATATAGGGACAGGGGGAAGATACGAGCAGTACTTC	CASSNIGTGGRYEQYF
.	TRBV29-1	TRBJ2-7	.	TGCAGCGTTGTTGCCTACGAGCAGTACTTC	CSVVAYEQYF
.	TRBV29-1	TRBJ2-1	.	TGCAGTGTTGAGAGATATGAGCAGTTCTTC	CSVERYEQFF
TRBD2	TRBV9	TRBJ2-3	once	TGTGCCAGCAGCGTAGTGCCTAGCGGGAGTGGCGCAGATACGCAGTATTTT	CASSVVPSGSGADTQYF
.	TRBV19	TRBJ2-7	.	TGTGCCACCACTTACTGGGGGTTCTTC	CATTYWGFF
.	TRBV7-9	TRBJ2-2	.	TGTGCCAGTCCACTAGGAGGCCCCACCGGGGAGCTGTTTTTT	CASPLGGPTGELFF
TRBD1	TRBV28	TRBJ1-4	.	TGTGCCAGCAGGGTACCGGGACAGGGGGAAAAACTGTTTTTT	CASRVPGQGEKLFF
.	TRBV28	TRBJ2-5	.	TGTGCCAGCAGTCTAAACCCTCAGACCCAGTACTTC	CASSLNPQTQYF
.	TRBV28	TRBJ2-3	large	TGTGCCAGCAGTCAGATATCGAGACTGAGCACAGATACGCAGTATTTT	CASSQISRLSTDTQYF
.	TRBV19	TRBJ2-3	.	TGTGCCAGTAGTTCCCGGGGGTCCAGCACAGATACGCAGTATTTT	CASSSRGSSTDTQYF
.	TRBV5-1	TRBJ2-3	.	TGCGCCAGCAGCTTGATTCAAGGGGGCACAGATACGCAGTATTTT	CASSLIQGGTDTQYF
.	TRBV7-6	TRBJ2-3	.	TGTGCCAGCAGCTTAGAGGGAGTGGGAGATACGCAGTATTTT	CASSLEGVGDTQYF
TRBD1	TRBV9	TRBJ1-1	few	TGTGCCAGCAGCCTCGCCGGGACAGGGAACACTGAAGCTTTCTTT	CASSLAGTGNTEAFF
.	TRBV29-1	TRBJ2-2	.	TGCAGCGTGCTACTTTGGAAGGGGGGGAGTGCTAACACCGGGGAGCTGTTTTTT	CSVLLWKGGSANTGELFF
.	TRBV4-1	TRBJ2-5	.	TGCGCCAGCAGCCAAGTCATAGGACAGACGGAGAAGACCCAGTACTTC	CASSQVIGQTEKTQYF
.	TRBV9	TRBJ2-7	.	TGTGCCAGCAGCTCCGACGGCTACGAGCAGTACTTC	CASSSDGYEQYF
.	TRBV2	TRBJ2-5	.	TGTGCCAGCAGTCTGGGTGAGACCCAGTACTTC	CASSLGETQYF
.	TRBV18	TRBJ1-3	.	TGTGCCAGCTCACCACCTAACAGTAACTCTGGAAACACCATATATTTT	CASSPPNSNSGNTIYF
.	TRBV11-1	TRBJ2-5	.	TGTGCCAGCAGCCGCGGTGGGAGTAAACAAGAGACCCAGTACTTC	CASSRGGSKQETQYF
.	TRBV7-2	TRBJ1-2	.	TGTGCCAGCAGCTTAGACGACATTATAGGGGGCTACACCTTC	CASSLDDIIGGYTF
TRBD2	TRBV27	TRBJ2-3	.	TGTGCCAGCAGTCTGGTAGCGGGAGCCACAGATACGCAGTATTTT	CASSLVAGATDTQYF
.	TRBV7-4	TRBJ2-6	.	TGTGCCAGCAGCTCACAAAGTCGGGCCAACGTCCTGACTTTC	CASSSQSRANVLTF
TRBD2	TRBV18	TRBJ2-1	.	TGTGCCAGCTCATCTACAGCGGGAGCCCATGAGCAGTTCTTC	CASSSTAGAHEQFF
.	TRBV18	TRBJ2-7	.	TGTGCCAGCTCACCCTCGGGTAGGGGGAACGAGCAGTACTTC	CASSPSGRGNEQYF